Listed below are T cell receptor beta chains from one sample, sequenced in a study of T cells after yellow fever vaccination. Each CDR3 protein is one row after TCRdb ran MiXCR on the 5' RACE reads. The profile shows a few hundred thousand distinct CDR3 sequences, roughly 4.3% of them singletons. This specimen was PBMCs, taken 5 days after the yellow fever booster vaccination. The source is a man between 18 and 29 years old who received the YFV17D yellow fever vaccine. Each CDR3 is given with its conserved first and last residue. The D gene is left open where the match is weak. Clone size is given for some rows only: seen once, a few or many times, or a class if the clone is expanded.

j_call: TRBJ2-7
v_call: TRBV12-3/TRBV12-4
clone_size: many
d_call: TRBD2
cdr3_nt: TGTGCCAGCAGTTTTTGGCTAGCGGGCTACGAGCAGTACTTC
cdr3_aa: CASSFWLAGYEQYF

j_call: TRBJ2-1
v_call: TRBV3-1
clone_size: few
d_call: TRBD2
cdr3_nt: TGTGCCAGCAGCCAAGGAGCGGGGGGGCAAAACAATGAGCAGTTCTTC
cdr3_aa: CASSQGAGGQNNEQFF

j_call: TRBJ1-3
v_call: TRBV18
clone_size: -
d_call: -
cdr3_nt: TGTGCCAGCTTAATCGACCTCTCTGGAAACACCATATATTTT
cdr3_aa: CASLIDLSGNTIYF

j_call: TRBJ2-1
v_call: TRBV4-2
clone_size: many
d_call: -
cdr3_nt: TGTGCCAGCAGCCAAGATTCCCCGGGAGCCTACAATGAGCAGTTCTTC
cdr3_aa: CASSQDSPGAYNEQFF

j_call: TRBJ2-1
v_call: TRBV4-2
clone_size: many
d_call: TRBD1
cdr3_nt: TGTGCCAGCAGCAAAGTCGGGACAGGGATGAACAATGAGCAGTTCTTC
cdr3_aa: CASSKVGTGMNNEQFF

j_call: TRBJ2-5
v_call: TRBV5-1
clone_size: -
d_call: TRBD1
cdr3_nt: TGCGCCAGCAGCCCTAAGCGGGACAGGGCAGAGACCCAGTACTTC
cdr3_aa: CASSPKRDRAETQYF

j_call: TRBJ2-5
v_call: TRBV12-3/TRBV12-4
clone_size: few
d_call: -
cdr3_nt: TGTGCCAGCAGTTTACAGCAAGAGACCCAGTACTTC
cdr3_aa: CASSLQQETQYF

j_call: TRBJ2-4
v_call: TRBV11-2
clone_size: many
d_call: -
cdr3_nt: TGTGCCAGCAGCCCCGACGGTGGGCCCAGGTACATTCAGTACTTC
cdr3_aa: CASSPDGGPRYIQYF

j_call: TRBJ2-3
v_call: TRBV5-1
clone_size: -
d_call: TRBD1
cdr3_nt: TGCGCCAGCAGCGGGGACAGAGGGACAGATACGCAGTATTTT
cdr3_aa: CASSGDRGTDTQYF

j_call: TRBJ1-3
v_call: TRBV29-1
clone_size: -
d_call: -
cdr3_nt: TGCAGCGCCGGGGGACCGGGACCCTTGGATCCCCTTGGAAACACCATATATTTT
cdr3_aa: CSAGGPGPLDPLGNTIYF

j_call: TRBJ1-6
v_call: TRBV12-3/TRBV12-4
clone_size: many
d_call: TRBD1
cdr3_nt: TGTGCCAGCAGGCCAGACGGACAGGGCAGGAATTCACCCCTCCACTTT
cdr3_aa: CASRPDGQGRNSPLHF

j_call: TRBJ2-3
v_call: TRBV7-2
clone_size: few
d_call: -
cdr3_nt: TGTGCCAGCAGCTTAGAAGAGGGAGATACGCAGTATTTT
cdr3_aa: CASSLEEGDTQYF

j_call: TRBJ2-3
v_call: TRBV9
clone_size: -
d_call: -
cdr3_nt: TGTGCCAGCAGCGTTCGCGGCCCTAGCACAGATACGCAGTATTTT
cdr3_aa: CASSVRGPSTDTQYF

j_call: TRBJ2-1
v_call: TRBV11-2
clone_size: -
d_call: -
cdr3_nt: TGTGCCAGCAGCAAACTAACCCGGGACCAAAAGTTGGATGAGCAGTTCTTC
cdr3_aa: CASSKLTRDQKLDEQFF

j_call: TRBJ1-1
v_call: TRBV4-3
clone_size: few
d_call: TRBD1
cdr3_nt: TGCGCCAGCAGCCGGACCCTGACAGGGGGAACTGAAGCTTTCTTT
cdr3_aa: CASSRTLTGGTEAFF

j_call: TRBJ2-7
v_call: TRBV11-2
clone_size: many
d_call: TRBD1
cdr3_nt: TGTGCCAGCAGCCTTCGGACAGGGTTAGGCGAGCAGTACTTC
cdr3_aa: CASSLRTGLGEQYF

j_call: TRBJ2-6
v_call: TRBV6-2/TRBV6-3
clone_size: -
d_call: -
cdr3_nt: TGTGCCAGCAGCCCTCAAACCTCTGGGGCCAACGTCCTGACTTTC
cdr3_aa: CASSPQTSGANVLTF

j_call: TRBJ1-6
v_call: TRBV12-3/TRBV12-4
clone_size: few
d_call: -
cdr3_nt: TGTGCCAGCAGTCCCCAATGGAATTCACCCCTCCACTTT
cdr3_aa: CASSPQWNSPLHF

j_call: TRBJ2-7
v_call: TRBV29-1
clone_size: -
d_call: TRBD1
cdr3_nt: TGCAGCGTTGTGGGACAGTACGAGCAGTACTTC
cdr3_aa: CSVVGQYEQYF

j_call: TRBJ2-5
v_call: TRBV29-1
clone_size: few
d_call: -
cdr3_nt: TGCAGCGTTGAATTTACCGCCCAAGAGACCCAGTACTTC
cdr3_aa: CSVEFTAQETQYF

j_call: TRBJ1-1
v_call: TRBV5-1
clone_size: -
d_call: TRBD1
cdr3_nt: TGCGCCAGCAGCTTGTTCCAGGGGGTCAACACTGAAGCTTTCTTT
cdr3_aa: CASSLFQGVNTEAFF

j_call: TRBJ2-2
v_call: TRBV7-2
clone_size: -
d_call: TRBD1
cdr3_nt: TGTGCCAGCAGCATCTATCCAGGGGGCCGGGAGAACACCGGGGAGCTGTTTTTT
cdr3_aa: CASSIYPGGRENTGELFF

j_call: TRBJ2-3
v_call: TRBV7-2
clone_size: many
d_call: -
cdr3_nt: TGTGCCAGCAGCGTGAGGGGGGATACGCAGTATTTT
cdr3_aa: CASSVRGDTQYF

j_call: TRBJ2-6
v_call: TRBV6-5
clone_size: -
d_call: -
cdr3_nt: TGTGCGACGAGGGGTCTCTCTGGGGCCAACGTCCTGACTTTC
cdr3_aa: CATRGLSGANVLTF

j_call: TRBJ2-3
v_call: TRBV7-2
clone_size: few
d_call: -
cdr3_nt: TGTGCCAGCAGCTTAGACCCGATGGGGCCGGCAGATACGCAGTATTTT
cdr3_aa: CASSLDPMGPADTQYF

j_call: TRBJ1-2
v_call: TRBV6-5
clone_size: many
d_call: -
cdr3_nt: TGTGCCAGCAGTTACCGTTCTGCCTATGGCTACACCTTC
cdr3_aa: CASSYRSAYGYTF

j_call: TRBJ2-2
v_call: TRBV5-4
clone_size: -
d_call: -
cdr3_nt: TGTGCCAGCAGCTCGGGGGACACAATGAACACCGGGGAGCTGTTTTTT
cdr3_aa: CASSSGDTMNTGELFF

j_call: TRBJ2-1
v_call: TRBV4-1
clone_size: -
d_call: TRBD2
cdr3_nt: TGCGCCAGCAGCCATGAAAGCGGGGGGGCTCGTAATGAGCAGTTCTTC
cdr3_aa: CASSHESGGARNEQFF

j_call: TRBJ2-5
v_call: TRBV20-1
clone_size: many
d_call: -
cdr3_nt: TGCAGTGCTAGGACTGTCACACGCGACCTGGGGGTCCAAGAGACCCAGTACTTC
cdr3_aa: CSARTVTRDLGVQETQYF